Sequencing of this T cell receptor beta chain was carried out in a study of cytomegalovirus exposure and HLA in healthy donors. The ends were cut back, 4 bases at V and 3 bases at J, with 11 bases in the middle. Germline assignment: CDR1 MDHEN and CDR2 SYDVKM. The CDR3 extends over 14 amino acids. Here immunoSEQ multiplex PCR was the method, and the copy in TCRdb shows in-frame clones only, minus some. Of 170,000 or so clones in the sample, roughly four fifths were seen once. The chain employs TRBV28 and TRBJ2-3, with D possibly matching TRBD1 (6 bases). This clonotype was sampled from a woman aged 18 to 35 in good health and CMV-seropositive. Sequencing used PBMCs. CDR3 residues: CASSSSDRTDTQYF. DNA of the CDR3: TGTGCCAGCAGTTCTTCAGACAGGACAGATACGCAGTATTTT. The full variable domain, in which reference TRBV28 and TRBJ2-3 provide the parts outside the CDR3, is DVKVTQSSRYLVKRTGEKVFLECVQDMDHENMFWYRQDPGLGLRLIYFSYDVKMKEKGDIPEGYSVSREKKERFSLILESASTNQTSMYLCASSSSDRTDTQYFGPGTRLTVL.